This TCR beta chain was retrieved from a study of cytomegalovirus exposure and HLA in healthy donors. Study-level points and caveats: When analyzed later, a missense DCLRE1C variant was found to be linked to TCR beta V- and J-gene trimming. An observed cluster of highly shared sequence variants was recorded as a likely sequencing artifact.

The CDR3 is made up of 12 amino acids. From germline, CDR1 is SGHAT and CDR2 FQNNGV. This clone was counted a few times. Its matching antigen is unknown. The junction and the germline gene differ at one end; a read error may be behind it. Amplification used 60 Vbeta primers and 13 Jbeta primers. The protocol was immunoSEQ multiplex PCR, while the TCRdb copy is restricted to in-frame clones and leaves out a portion. The table records over 100,000 clones, approximately 80% of them present only once. This receptor was obtained from a male donor in good health and CMV-seropositive. The sequenced sample consisted of PBMCs. The chain recombines TRBV11-2 with TRBJ2-4, with D unclear. DNA of the CDR3: TGTGCCAGCAGCTTAGACAAAAACAGTCAGTACTTC. It is translated as CASSLDKNSQYF.